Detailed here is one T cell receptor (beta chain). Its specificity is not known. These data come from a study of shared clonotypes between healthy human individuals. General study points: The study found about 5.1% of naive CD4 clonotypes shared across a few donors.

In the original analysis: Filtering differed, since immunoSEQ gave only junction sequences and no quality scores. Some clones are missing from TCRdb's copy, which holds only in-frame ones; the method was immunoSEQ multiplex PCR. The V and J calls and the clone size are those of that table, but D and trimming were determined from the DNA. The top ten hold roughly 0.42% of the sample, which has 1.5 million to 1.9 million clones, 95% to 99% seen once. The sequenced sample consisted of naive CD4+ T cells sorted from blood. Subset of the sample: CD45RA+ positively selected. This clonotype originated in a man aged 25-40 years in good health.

The chain's CDR3 is CASSYSKGGTIYF. The CDR3 DNA reads as TGTGCCAGCAGTTACTCAAAGGGGGGCACCATATATTTT. V usage is TRBV6-5 and J usage is TRBJ1-3, with a possible D match to TRBD1 (6 bases). CDR3 size: 13 residues. Germline V gene sequence: CDR1 MNHEY, CDR2 SVGAGI. The V end lost 0 bases, the J end lost 9 bases, and 9 bases lay between the germline ends.